The 19 T cell receptor beta chains listed next were all sequenced from one sample in a study of cytomegalovirus exposure and HLA in healthy donors. It was with 60 Vbeta and 13 Jbeta primers that the PCR ran. TCRdb keeps only in-frame clones here, not all; method: immunoSEQ multiplex PCR. The sample contains 150,000 to 200,000 clones, 55% to 65% of which appear only once. The specimen was PBMCs. All receptors derive from a man aged 35-49 years in good health and CMV-seronegative.

In its sample, this clone was seen a few times. The gene calls are TRBV30 and TRBJ1-6; TRBD1 matches 7 bases. Losses at the gene ends were 4 bases for V and 5 bases for J; bases not matched to a gene: 8. CDR1 and CDR2 from the germline V gene are GTSNPN and SVGIG (reference sequence). The CDR3 has 15 residues. Here the CDR3 reads CAWKYRGANNSPLHF. DNA of the CDR3: TGTGCCTGGAAATACAGGGGCGCTAATAATTCACCCCTCCACTTT.

In nucleotides, the CDR3 is TGTGCCAGCAGAGGTGGCAGGGCTTTTGATAGCAATCAGCCCCAGCATTTT. The encoded protein is CASRGGRAFDSNQPQHF. The genes are TRBV28 and TRBJ1-5; possible D gene TRBD1, 5 bases. The germline gives CDR1 MDHEN, CDR2 SYDVKM. Deletions cut 6 bases from V and 0 bases from J, with 18 bases between. The CDR3 sequence is 17 residues long.

The V gene is TRBV5-6, the J gene TRBJ1-5; TRBD1 aligns across 7 bases. This CDR3 has 15 amino acids. V shed 4 bases, J shed 8 bases, and the junction held 12 bases outside the gene matches. The V gene's germline CDR1 is SGHDT and CDR2 YYEEEE. CDR3 sequence (DNA): TGTGCCAGCAGCCGCGGGGACAGTTCGGTAGAGCCCCAGCATTTT. Translation gives CASSRGDSSVEPQHF.

This clone showed up just a few times. J is TRBJ2-7 and V is TRBV5-1; 7 bases fit TRBD1. The CDR3 totals 13 residues. CDR1 and CDR2 from the germline V gene are SGHRS and YFSETQ. With V trimmed by 6 bases and J by 4 bases, 7 bases remained unmatched. The CDR3 sequence is CASNDRVGYEQYF. CDR3 bases: TGCGCCAGCAACGACAGGGTGGGGTACGAGCAGTACTTC.

The V and J genes are TRBV27 and TRBJ2-1; the match to TRBD1 covers 9 bases. This CDR3 is built from 18 residues. After removal of 5 bases from V and 0 bases from J, the junction contained 11 bases not matched to a gene. Germline assignment: CDR1 MNHEY and CDR2 SMNVEV (reference sequence). The CDR3 reads CASSPDRGAISSYNEQFF. DNA of the CDR3: TGTGCCAGCAGTCCCGACAGGGGGGCTATTAGCTCCTACAATGAGCAGTTCTTC.

The chain uses TRBV12-5 and TRBJ2-1; 10 bases align to TRBD1. The CDR3 is 16 residues long. V lost 6 bases and J lost 5; bases outside the gene matches: 10. Germline CDR1 and CDR2: LGHNT and FRNRAP. The CDR3 loop is CASGSPRQGADNEQFF. In nucleotides, the CDR3 is TGTGCTAGTGGCTCACCCAGACAGGGGGCTGACAATGAGCAGTTCTTC.

This clone was observed a few times. The V gene is TRBV15, the J gene TRBJ2-3, with 8 bases matching TRBD1. The J segment lost 1 base and the V segment lost 1 base, leaving 4 bases of the junction unmatched. This CDR3 contains 16 residues. Germline V gives CDR1 LNHNV, CDR2 YYDKDF (reference sequence). CDR3 in DNA: TGTGCCACCAGCAGAGGGCGGGGACAGGGCACAGATACGCAGTATTTT. This translates into CATSRGRGQGTDTQYF.

The chain carries TRBV28 and TRBJ2-7, with D perhaps matching TRBD1 (5 bases). Trimming pared 6 bases from V and 2 bases from J, leaving 14 bases between. Germline CDR1 and CDR2: MDHEN and SYDVKM. The CDR3 length is 14 residues. CDR3 in DNA: TGTGCCAGCAGCCCAACTTTGGGGCCCTACGAGCAGTACTTC. This codes for CASSPTLGPYEQYF.

The CDR3 DNA reads TGTGCCAGCAGCTTGACAGCTAGCACAGATACGCAGTATTTT. Protein: CASSLTASTDTQYF. The chain is built from TRBV11-3 and TRBJ2-3; a possible D gene is TRBD1 (5 bases). CDR3 length: 14 residues. The V gene lost 3 bases and the J gene lost 0 bases, with 7 bases spanning the gap. The germline V gene has CDR1 SGHNT and CDR2 YENEEA.

This sequence joins TRBV28 and TRBJ1-6; no clear D gene. With 6 bases removed from V and 0 bases from J, the gap between germline ends came to 9 bases. The germline CDR1 and CDR2 sequences are MDHEN and SYDVKM. The CDR3 extends over 15 amino acids. CDR3 loop: CASRQSSSYNSPLHF. CDR3 in DNA: TGTGCCAGCAGACAGTCGAGCTCCTATAATTCACCCCTCCACTTT.

This clone was counted between two and nine times. This sample includes further DNA sequences coding for the same CDR3. This chain connects TRBV10-3 to TRBJ1-1; no firm D call. Germline V gene sequence: CDR1 ENHRY, CDR2 SYGVKD. CDR3 length: 14 residues. Trimming removed 4 bases from V and 2 bases from J, with 11 bases in between. The CDR3 sequence is CAISGRGINTEAFF. In DNA form, the CDR3 reads TGTGCCATCAGTGGGAGAGGTATCAACACTGAAGCTTTCTTT.

This clone was picked up one time. The CDR3: CASSLAVNGGKESPLHF. The CDR3 DNA is TGTGCCAGCAGCTTAGCGGTAAACGGCGGAAAGGAGTCACCCCTCCACTTT. This chain joins TRBV7-6 and TRBJ1-6, with D unresolved. V dropped 0 bases and J dropped 10 bases, with 19 bases sitting between them. The CDR3 is made up of 17 amino acids. CDR1 and CDR2 (germline): SGHVS, FNYEAQ.

V is TRBV5-1 and J is TRBJ2-7; D call uncertain. Trimming removed 4 bases from V and 5 bases from J, with 7 bases in between. The germline gives CDR1 SGHRS, CDR2 YFSETQ. CDR3 length equals 11 residues. The CDR3 loop reads CASSAADEQYF. CDR3 DNA sequence: TGCGCCAGCAGCGCCGCAGACGAGCAGTACTTC.

This chain connects TRBV5-4 to TRBJ2-5; 7 bases fit TRBD1. This CDR3 is 15 amino acids long. The ends lost 5 bases at V and 0 bases at J; junction bases unmatched: 7. Germline assignment: CDR1 SGHNT and CDR2 YYREEE (reference sequence). The CDR3 here is CASRLTGYDQETQYF. For the CDR3, the DNA is TGTGCCAGCAGGCTGACAGGGTACGACCAAGAGACCCAGTACTTC.

The J gene is TRBJ2-3, the V gene TRBV7-3; 7 bases line up with TRBD1. After removal of 7 bases from V and 2 bases from J, the junction contained 9 bases not matched to a gene. The CDR3 runs 15 residues. Germline-derived CDR1 and CDR2 are SGHTA and FQGTGA. CDR3: CASKETGAYTDTQYF. CDR3 nucleotides: TGTGCCAGCAAGGAAACAGGGGCATACACAGATACGCAGTATTTT.

J is TRBJ1-1 and V is TRBV6-5; 9 positions agree with TRBD1. The CDR3 runs 12 residues. The germline CDR1 and CDR2 sequences are MNHEY and SVGAGI. V lost 7 bases to trimming and J lost 8 bases; unmatched junction nucleotides: 5. DNA for the CDR3: TGTGCCAGCACAGGGACAGGGACAGAAGCTTTCTTT. This codes for CASTGTGTEAFF.

This sequence joins TRBV5-1 and TRBJ2-5, with a tentative D call TRBD2 (5 bases). This CDR3 has 15 amino acids. The V and J ends lost 1 base and 1 base respectively, with 11 bases between them. The germline V gene has CDR1 SGHRS and CDR2 YFSETQ. The CDR3 protein is CASSLKVGVQETQYF. The CDR3 DNA reads as TGCGCCAGCAGCTTGAAGGTGGGAGTCCAAGAGACCCAGTACTTC.

The V and J genes are TRBV19 and TRBJ2-2; D is ambiguous. Deletions cut 8 bases from V and 1 base from J, with 11 bases between. The V gene's germline CDR1 is LNHDA and CDR2 SQIVND (reference sequence). This CDR3 is 14 amino acids long. CDR3 sequence reads: CASETHKNTGELFF. For the CDR3, the DNA is TGTGCCAGTGAAACACATAAGAACACCGGGGAGCTGTTTTTT.

The V gene is TRBV6-5, the J gene TRBJ1-2; 7 nucleotides align to TRBD1. This CDR3 is 14 amino acids long. Unmatched junction bases numbered 7, after V lost 5 bases and J lost 4 bases. CDR1 and CDR2 (germline): MNHEY, SVGAGI. The CDR3 region is CASSLQGGSYGYTF. The CDR3 DNA reads TGTGCCAGCAGTCTTCAGGGGGGTTCCTATGGCTACACCTTC.